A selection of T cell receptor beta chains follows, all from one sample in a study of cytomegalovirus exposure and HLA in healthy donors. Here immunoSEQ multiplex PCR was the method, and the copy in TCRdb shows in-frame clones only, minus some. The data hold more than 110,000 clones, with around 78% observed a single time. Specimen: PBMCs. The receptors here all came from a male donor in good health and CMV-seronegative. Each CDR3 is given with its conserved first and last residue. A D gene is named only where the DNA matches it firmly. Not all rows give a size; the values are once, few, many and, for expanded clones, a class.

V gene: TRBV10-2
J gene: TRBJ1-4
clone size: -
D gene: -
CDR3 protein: CASSEGGLNGKLFF
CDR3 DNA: TGCGCCAGCAGTGAGGGTGGGCTAAATGGAAAACTGTTTTTT

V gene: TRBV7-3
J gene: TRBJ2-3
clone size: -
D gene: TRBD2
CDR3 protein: CASSQAGGGTDTQYF
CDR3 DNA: TGTGCCAGCAGCCAAGCGGGAGGCGGCACAGATACGCAGTATTTT

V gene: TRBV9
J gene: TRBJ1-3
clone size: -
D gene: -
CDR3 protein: CASSVRSSGNTIYF
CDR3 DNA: TGTGCCAGCAGCGTGCGGAGCTCTGGAAACACCATATATTTT

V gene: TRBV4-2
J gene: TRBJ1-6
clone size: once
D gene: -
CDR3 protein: CASSIVGGAGNSPLHF
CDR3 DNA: TGTGCCAGCAGCATAGTCGGAGGGGCGGGTAATTCACCCCTCCACTTT

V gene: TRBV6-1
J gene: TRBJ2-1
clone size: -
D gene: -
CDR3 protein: CASSFRGNEQFF
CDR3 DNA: TGTGCCAGCAGCTTCCGGGGTAATGAGCAGTTCTTC

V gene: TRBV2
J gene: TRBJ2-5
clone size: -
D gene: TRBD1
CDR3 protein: CASSSEGAREETQYF
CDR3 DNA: TGTGCCAGCAGTAGCGAGGGGGCGCGGGAAGAGACCCAGTACTTC

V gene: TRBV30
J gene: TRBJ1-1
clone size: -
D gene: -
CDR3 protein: CAWRGGGRNTEAFF
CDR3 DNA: TGTGCCTGGAGGGGAGGGGGACGGAACACTGAAGCTTTCTTT

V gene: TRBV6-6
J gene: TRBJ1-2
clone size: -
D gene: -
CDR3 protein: CASSLVEERYGYTF
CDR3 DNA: TGTGCCAGCAGTTTGGTAGAGGAACGATATGGCTACACCTTC

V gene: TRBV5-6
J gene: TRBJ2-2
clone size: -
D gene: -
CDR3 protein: CASSFRQGQVSANTGELFF
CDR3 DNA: TGTGCCAGCAGCTTCCGTCAGGGGCAGGTTAGCGCGAACACCGGGGAGCTGTTTTTT

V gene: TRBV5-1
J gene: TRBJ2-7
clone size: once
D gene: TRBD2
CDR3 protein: CASSLVDQGLASF
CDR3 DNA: TGCGCCAGCAGCTTGGTTGATCAGGGACTAGCTTCATTC

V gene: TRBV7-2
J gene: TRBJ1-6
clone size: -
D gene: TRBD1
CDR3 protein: CASSLFGQGAKRSPLHF
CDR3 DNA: TGTGCCAGCAGCTTATTCGGACAGGGGGCAAAGCGGTCACCCCTCCACTTT

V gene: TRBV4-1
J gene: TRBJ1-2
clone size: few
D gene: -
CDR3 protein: CASSHFFDKTYGYTF
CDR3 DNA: TGCGCCAGCAGCCATTTCTTCGACAAAACCTATGGCTACACCTTC

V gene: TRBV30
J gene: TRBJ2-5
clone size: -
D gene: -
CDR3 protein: CAWSVPSGGLRETQYF
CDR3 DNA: TGTGCCTGGAGTGTACCCTCGGGTGGGTTGAGGGAGACCCAGTACTTC

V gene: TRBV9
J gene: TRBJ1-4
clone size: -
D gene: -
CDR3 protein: CASSVDGEHEKLFF
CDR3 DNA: TGTGCCAGCAGCGTAGATGGAGAGCATGAAAAACTGTTTTTT

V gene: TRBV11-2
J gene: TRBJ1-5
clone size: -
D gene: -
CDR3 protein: CASSLEGGNNQPQHF
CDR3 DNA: TGTGCCAGCAGCTTAGAGGGAGGGAACAATCAGCCCCAGCATTTT

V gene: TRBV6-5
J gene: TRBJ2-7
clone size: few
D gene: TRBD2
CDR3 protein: CASSPRSSGSHEQYF
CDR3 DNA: TGTGCCAGCAGCCCACGCTCTAGCGGGAGTCACGAGCAGTACTTC

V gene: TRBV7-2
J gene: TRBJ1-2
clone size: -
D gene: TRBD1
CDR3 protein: CASSLDGQGYGYTF
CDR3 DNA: TGTGCCAGCAGCCTAGACGGACAGGGATATGGCTACACCTTC

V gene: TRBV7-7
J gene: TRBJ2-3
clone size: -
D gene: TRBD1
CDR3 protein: CASSSGGRGPDTQYF
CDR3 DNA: TGTGCTAGCAGCTCAGGGGGCAGGGGGCCAGATACGCAGTATTTT

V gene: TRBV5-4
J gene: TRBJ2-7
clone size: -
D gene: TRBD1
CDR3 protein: CASSWSDRGPTYEQYF
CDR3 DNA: TGTGCCAGCAGCTGGTCTGACAGGGGGCCAACCTACGAGCAGTACTTC

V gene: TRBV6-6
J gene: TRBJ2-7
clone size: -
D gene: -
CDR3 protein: CASSTPTGLLTYEQYF
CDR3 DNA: TGTGCCAGCAGCACGCCGACTGGATTGCTCACCTACGAGCAGTACTTC

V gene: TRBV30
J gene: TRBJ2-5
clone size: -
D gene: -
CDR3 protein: CAWGGQTQETQYF
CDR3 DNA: TGTGCCTGGGGAGGACAGACTCAAGAGACCCAGTACTTC

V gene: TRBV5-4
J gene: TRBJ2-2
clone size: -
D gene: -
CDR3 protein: CASSLAGTNTGELFF
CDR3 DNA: TGTGCCAGCAGCTTGGCGGGGACGAACACCGGGGAGCTGTTTTTT

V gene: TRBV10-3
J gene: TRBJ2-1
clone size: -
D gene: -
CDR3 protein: CAISPPSGASVEQFF
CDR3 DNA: TGTGCCATCAGTCCTCCCTCGGGAGCCTCGGTTGAGCAGTTCTTC

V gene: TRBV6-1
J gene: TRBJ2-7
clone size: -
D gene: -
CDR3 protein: CASSPPSRVYEQYF
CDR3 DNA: TGTGCCAGCAGCCCGCCCTCCAGGGTGTACGAGCAGTACTTC

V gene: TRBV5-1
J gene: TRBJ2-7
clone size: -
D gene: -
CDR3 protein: CASSLASPGQTLGEQYF
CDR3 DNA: TGCGCCAGCAGCTTGGCCTCTCCCGGACAGACCCTAGGCGAGCAGTACTTC

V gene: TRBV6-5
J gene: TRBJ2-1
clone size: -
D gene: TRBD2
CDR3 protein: CASSYFGGSSYNEQFF
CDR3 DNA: TGTGCCAGCAGTTACTTTGGCGGGAGCTCCTACAATGAGCAGTTCTTC

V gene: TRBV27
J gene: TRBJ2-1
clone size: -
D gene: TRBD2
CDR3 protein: CASSTTSGRYTNEQFF
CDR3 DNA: TGTGCCAGCAGTACGACTAGCGGGAGGTATACGAATGAGCAGTTCTTC

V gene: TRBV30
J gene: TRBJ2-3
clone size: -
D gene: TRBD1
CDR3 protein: CAWLPQGVRADTQYF
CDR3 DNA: TGTGCCTGGCTCCCCCAGGGGGTACGAGCGGATACGCAGTATTTT

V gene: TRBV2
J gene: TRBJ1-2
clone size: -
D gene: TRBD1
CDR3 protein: CASLGQGAGGYTF
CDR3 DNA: TGTGCCTCCCTTGGACAGGGGGCGGGGGGCTACACCTTC

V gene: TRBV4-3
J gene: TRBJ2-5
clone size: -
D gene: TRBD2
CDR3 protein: CASSPSGGGYQETQYF
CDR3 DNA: TGCGCCAGCAGCCCCAGCGGGGGGGGGTACCAAGAGACCCAGTACTTC

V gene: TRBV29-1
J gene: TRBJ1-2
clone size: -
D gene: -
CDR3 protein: CTSSPLRTPQYLYGYTF
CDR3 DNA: TGCACTTCCTCGCCCCTACGGACTCCCCAGTATCTCTATGGCTACACCTTC

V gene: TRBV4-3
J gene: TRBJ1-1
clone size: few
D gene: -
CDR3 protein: CASSAIRNTEAFF
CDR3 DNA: TGCGCCAGCAGTGCAATCAGGAACACTGAAGCTTTCTTT

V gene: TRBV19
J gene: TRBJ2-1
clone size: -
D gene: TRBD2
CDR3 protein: CASSIGRGGDEQFF
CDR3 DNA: TGTGCCAGTAGTATCGGCCGGGGAGGGGATGAGCAGTTCTTC

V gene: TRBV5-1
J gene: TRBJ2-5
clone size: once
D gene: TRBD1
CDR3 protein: CASTDRAGQETQYF
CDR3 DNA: TGCGCCAGCACCGACAGGGCTGGGCAAGAGACCCAGTACTTC

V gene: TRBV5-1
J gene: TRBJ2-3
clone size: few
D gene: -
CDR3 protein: CASSLALAISTDTQYF
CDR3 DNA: TGCGCCAGCAGCTTGGCCCTAGCTATAAGCACAGATACGCAGTATTTT

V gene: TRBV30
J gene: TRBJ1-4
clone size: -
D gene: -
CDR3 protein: CASDPGATNEKLFF
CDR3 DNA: TGTGCCTCCGACCCGGGTGCAACTAATGAAAAACTGTTTTTT

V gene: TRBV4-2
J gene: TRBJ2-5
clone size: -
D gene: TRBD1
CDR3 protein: CASSQGDREDQETQYF
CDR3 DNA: TGTGCCAGCAGCCAAGGGGACAGGGAGGACCAAGAGACCCAGTACTTC

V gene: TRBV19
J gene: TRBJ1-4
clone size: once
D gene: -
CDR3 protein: CASSIYQSNEKLFF
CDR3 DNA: TGTGCCAGTAGTATATACCAGTCTAATGAAAAACTGTTTTTT

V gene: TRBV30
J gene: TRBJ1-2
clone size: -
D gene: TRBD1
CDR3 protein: CAWSGTGRGYTF
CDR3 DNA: TGTGCCTGGAGTGGGACAGGGAGAGGCTACACCTTC

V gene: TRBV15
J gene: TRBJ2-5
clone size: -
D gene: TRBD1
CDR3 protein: CATSMGQTSQETQYF
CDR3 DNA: TGTGCCACCAGCATGGGACAGACATCCCAAGAGACCCAGTACTTC

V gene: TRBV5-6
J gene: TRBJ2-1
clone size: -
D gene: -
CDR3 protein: CASSYSGEQFF
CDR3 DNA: TGTGCCAGCAGCTATTCGGGTGAGCAGTTCTTC

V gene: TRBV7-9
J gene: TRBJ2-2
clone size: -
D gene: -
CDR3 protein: CASSPHWRETTGELFF
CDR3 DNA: TGTGCCAGCAGCCCACATTGGAGGGAAACTACCGGGGAGCTGTTTTTT

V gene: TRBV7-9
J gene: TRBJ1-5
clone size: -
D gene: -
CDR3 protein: CASSSGGLGIRPQHF
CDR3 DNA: TGTGCCAGCAGCAGCGGAGGGTTGGGGATCCGGCCCCAGCATTTT

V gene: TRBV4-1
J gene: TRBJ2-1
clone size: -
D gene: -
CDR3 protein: CASSQVAAWNEQFF
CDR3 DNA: TGCGCCAGCAGCCAAGTTGCGGCGTGGAATGAGCAGTTCTTC

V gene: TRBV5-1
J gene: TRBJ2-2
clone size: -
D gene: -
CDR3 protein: CASSRTGTTNTGELFF
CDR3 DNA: TGCGCCAGCAGCCGGACCGGGACAACGAACACCGGGGAGCTGTTTTTT

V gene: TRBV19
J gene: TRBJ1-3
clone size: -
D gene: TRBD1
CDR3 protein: CASSSGTDLSGNTIYF
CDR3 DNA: TGTGCCAGTAGTTCCGGGACAGACCTCTCTGGAAACACCATATATTTT

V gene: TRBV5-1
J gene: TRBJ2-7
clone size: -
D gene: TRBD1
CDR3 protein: CASSSGQLSYEQYF
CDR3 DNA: TGCGCCAGCAGTTCGGGACAGCTATCCTACGAGCAGTACTTC

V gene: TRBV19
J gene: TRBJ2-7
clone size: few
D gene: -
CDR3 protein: CASSAPGRVVYEQYF
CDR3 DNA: TGTGCCAGTAGTGCCCCGGGCAGGGTTGTCTACGAGCAGTACTTC

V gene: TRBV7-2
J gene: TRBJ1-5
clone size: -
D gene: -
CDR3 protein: CASSLAGVYNQPQHF
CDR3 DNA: TGTGCCAGCAGCTTAGCAGGGGTTTACAATCAGCCCCAGCATTTT

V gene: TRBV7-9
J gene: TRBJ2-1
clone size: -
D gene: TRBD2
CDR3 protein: CASSPRTSGSPTSYNEQFF
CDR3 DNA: TGTGCCAGCAGCCCTCGGACTAGCGGGAGTCCAACCTCCTACAATGAGCAGTTCTTC

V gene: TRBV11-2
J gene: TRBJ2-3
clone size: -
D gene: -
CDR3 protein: CASSSEDSYTDTQYF
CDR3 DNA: TGTGCCAGCAGCTCAGAGGACTCCTACACAGATACGCAGTATTTT

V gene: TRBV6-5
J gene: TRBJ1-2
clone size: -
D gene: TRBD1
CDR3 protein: CASSSDRENYGYTF
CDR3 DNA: TGTGCCAGCAGCTCCGACAGGGAAAACTATGGCTACACCTTC